The 31 T cell receptor beta chains reported below all come from one sample, sequenced in a study of OX40 agonist ivuxolimab in advanced cancers. Sequenced by immunoSEQ multiplex PCR; TCRdb stores in-frame clones only, minus some. The sample lists 36,000 or so clones, around 80% occurring once. This specimen was CD4+ or CD8+ T cells sorted from blood, taken in a trial of the OX40 agonist ivuxolimab. The source is an adult with an advanced solid tumor such as melanoma, head and neck, liver or kidney cancer.

The rearrangement uses TRBV2 and TRBJ2-5; a weak D match, TRBD1 (6 bases). Per germline, CDR1 SNHLY and CDR2 FYNNEI. Trimming removed 3 bases from V and 2 bases from J, with 13 bases in between. The CDR3 has 15 residues. For the CDR3, the DNA is TGTGCCAGCAGTGATTCAGGGGATCGGCAAGAGACCCAGTACTTC. It is translated as CASSDSGDRQETQYF.

J is TRBJ2-2 and V is TRBV4-1, with 11 bases identical to TRBD2. The V segment lost 4 bases and the J segment 4 bases; nucleotides outside the gene matches: 11. CDR1 and CDR2 from the germline V gene are MGHRA and YSYEKL. This CDR3 is 18 amino acids long. The CDR3 loop is CASSPLILAGDPTGELFF. The CDR3 DNA follows: TGCGCCAGCAGCCCACTTATACTAGCGGGGGACCCCACCGGGGAGCTGTTTTTT.

V gene TRBV30 combines with J gene TRBJ1-1, with TRBD1 matching 8 bases. CDR3 length equals 15 residues. Germline-derived CDR1 and CDR2 are GTSNPN and SVGIG (reference sequence). The V gene end was trimmed by 1 base and the J gene end by 5 bases; junction bases not matched to a gene: 9. CDR3 DNA sequence: TGTGCCTGGAGTGAACCGGGACAGGTTAGGACTGAAGCTTTCTTT. Amino acids: CAWSEPGQVRTEAFF. The full variable domain, its missing parts supplied by reference TRBV30 and TRBJ1-1, is SQTIHQWPATLVQPVGSPLSLECTVEGTSNPNLYWYRQAAGRGLQLLFYSVGIGQISSEVPQNLSASRPQDRQFILSSKKLLLSDSGFYLCAWSEPGQVRTEAFFGQGTRLTVV.

CDR3 protein: CASSLVGPSGTGGSPLHF. CDR3 in DNA: TGCGCCAGCAGCTTGGTCGGTCCGTCCGGGACAGGGGGCTCACCCCTCCACTTT. The V and J genes are TRBV5-1 and TRBJ1-6, with TRBD1 matching 12 bases. The CDR3 has 18 residues. J was trimmed by 10 bases and V by 0 bases; bases with no gene match: 11. Germline CDR1 is SGHRS and CDR2 is YFSETQ. Filled out from reference TRBV5-1 and TRBJ1-6, the complete variable domain reads KAGVTQTPRYLIKTRGQQVTLSCSPISGHRSVSWYQQTPGQGLQFLFEYFSETQRNKGNFPGRFSGRQFSNSRSEMNVSTLELGDSALYLCASSLVGPSGTGGSPLHFGNGTRLTVT.

This chain joins TRBV6-6 and TRBJ1-6; weak D call: TRBD1 (6 bases). Germline V gives CDR1 MNHNY, CDR2 SVGAGI (reference sequence). Trimming took 5 bases from V and 4 from J, leaving 12 bases between them. The CDR3 is 15 residues long. The CDR3 is CASSQGPTYNSPLHF. The CDR3 DNA follows: TGTGCCAGCAGTCAGGGGCCGACTTATAATTCACCCCTCCACTTT.

The rearrangement joins TRBV2 to TRBJ2-2; D may be TRBD1 (8 bases). The germline CDR1 and CDR2 sequences are SNHLY and FYNNEI. CDR3 length equals 14 residues. Trimming stripped 7 bases from V and 5 bases from J, with 14 bases between. The CDR3, as DNA: TGTGCCAGCACAGGGGGCGGGAGTACCGGGGAGCTGTTTTTT. Translated: CASTGGGSTGELFF.

This clone appeared once. The chain employs TRBV5-4 and TRBJ2-1; D is perhaps TRBD1 (5 bases). The V end lost 1 base, the J end lost 7 bases, and 15 bases lay between the germline ends. Germline V gene data show CDR1 as SGHNT and CDR2 as YYREEE (reference sequence). This CDR3 comprises 15 residues. CDR3 in DNA: TGTGCCAGCAGCTTGCGGGCAGGGTTGGAAAATGAGCAGTTCTTC. Its translation: CASSLRAGLENEQFF.

This clone has more than one count but fewer than ten. The chain combines TRBV19 with TRBJ2-7; D perhaps matches TRBD1 (5 bases). CDR1 and CDR2 (germline): LNHDA, SQIVND (reference sequence). V was trimmed by 2 bases and J by 2 bases, leaving 10 bases between them. This CDR3 spans 14 amino acids. The CDR3 loop reads CASSIFAGTYEQYF. CDR3 nucleotides: TGTGCCAGTAGTATATTTGCAGGGACCTACGAGCAGTACTTC.

The chain has TRBV30 and TRBJ1-1; TRBD1 aligns across 7 bases. Germline CDR1 GTSNPN, CDR2 SVGIG (reference sequence). The CDR3 is 14 amino acids. The junction had 4 bases not matched to a gene; V was cut back by 3 bases and J by 0 bases. CDR3 region: CAWRNRGVNTEAFF. The CDR3 DNA is TGTGCCTGGAGAAACAGGGGCGTGAACACTGAAGCTTTCTTT.

This clone was recorded a few times. The chain links TRBV13 to TRBJ2-1, with a weak D call TRBD1 (6 bases). Germline assignment: CDR1 PRHDT and CDR2 FYEKMQ (reference sequence). V lost 6 bases and J 0 bases, leaving 12 bases between the germline ends. The CDR3 extends over 15 amino acids. The CDR3, as DNA: TGTGCCAGCAGTCAGGGGTCTCCCTCCTACAATGAGCAGTTCTTC. It yields the protein CASSQGSPSYNEQFF.

This clone turned up a few times. The chain carries TRBV5-1 and TRBJ2-7, with D possibly being TRBD2 (5 bases). Germline V CDR1 and CDR2: SGHRS, YFSETQ. Trimming removed 0 bases at V and 1 base at J, with 8 bases between. The CDR3 consists of 14 residues. DNA for the CDR3: TGCGCCAGCAGCTTGGTAGCGAGTTCCTACGAGCAGTACTTC. It codes for CASSLVASSYEQYF.

V gene TRBV5-4 combines with J gene TRBJ2-5; 8 bases line up with TRBD2. Germline assignment: CDR1 SGHNT and CDR2 YYREEE (reference sequence). Germline trimming cut 2 bases from V and 4 bases from J; bases unmatched to any gene: 4. CDR3 length: 14 amino acids. The CDR3 DNA follows: TGTGCCAGCAGCTTCGGGGGGGCGAGAGAGACCCAGTACTTC. Residues: CASSFGGARETQYF.

The chain links TRBV19 to TRBJ1-2; possible D gene TRBD1, 6 bases. V lost 4 bases and J lost 4, with 16 bases in between. This CDR3 spans 15 amino acids. Germline values: CDR1 LNHDA, CDR2 SQIVND (reference sequence). This CDR3 reads CASSRGQGFGYGYTF. The CDR3, as DNA: TGTGCCAGTAGTAGGGGTCAGGGGTTCGGCTATGGCTACACCTTC.

The CDR3 sequence: CASSLSGGRNEQFF. The CDR3 coding sequence is TGTGCCAGCAGTTTGTCCGGGGGGCGGAATGAGCAGTTCTTC. The rearrangement links TRBV27 to TRBJ2-1; the D gene is possibly TRBD2 (7 bases). Trimming took 3 bases from V and 7 from J, leaving 13 bases between them. Germline loops: CDR1 MNHEY, CDR2 SMNVEV (reference sequence). This CDR3 is 14 amino acids long.

CDR3 in DNA: TGTGCCAGCAGTGACACTCACCCCGATACGCAGTATTTT. It encodes CASSDTHPDTQYF. The V gene is TRBV2, the J gene TRBJ2-3; no definite D call. CDR3 length equals 13 residues. Germline loops: CDR1 SNHLY, CDR2 FYNNEI. The V end was cut by 3 bases, the J end by 6 bases, with 10 bases between.

J is TRBJ2-1 and V is TRBV19; maybe TRBD1 (6 bases). Looked up from germline, CDR1 is LNHDA and CDR2 is SQIVND (reference sequence). The CDR3 is 11 amino acids. Trimming took off 7 bases at V and 7 bases at J, with 8 bases between the two ends. DNA of the CDR3: TGTGCCAGTATACAGGGTAATGAGCAGTTCTTC. This sequence encodes CASIQGNEQFF.

The rearrangement joins TRBV7-2 to TRBJ2-7; tentative D call: TRBD1 (6 bases). V lost 0 bases and J lost 3, with 12 bases in between. The CDR3 is 15 residues long. The germline gives CDR1 SGHTA, CDR2 FQGNSA. CDR3 residues: CASSLAGALYYEQYF. CDR3 coding DNA: TGTGCCAGCAGCTTAGCGGGGGCGCTTTACTACGAGCAGTACTTC. Using reference TRBV7-2 and TRBJ2-7 for the parts outside the CDR3, the full variable domain is GAGVSQSPSNKVTEKGKDVELRCDPISGHTALYWYRQSLGQGLEFLIYFQGNSAPDKSGLPSDRFSAERTGGSVSTLTIQRTQQEDSAVYLCASSLAGALYYEQYFGPGTRLTVT.

The V call is TRBV15, the J call TRBJ2-7, with D possibly TRBD2 on 6 matching bases. Trimming took off 0 bases at V and 6 bases at J, with 12 bases between the two ends. Looked up from germline, CDR1 is LNHNV and CDR2 is YYDKDF (reference sequence). CDR3 length: 14 amino acids. The CDR3 loop is CATSRDRRAGEQYF. CDR3 DNA sequence: TGTGCCACCAGCAGAGATAGGAGGGCGGGCGAGCAGTACTTC.

On this clone itself: Other DNA sequences in the sample encode the same CDR3. The rearrangement joins TRBV30 to TRBJ2-5; D may match TRBD1 or TRBD2 (6 bases each). V was shortened by 1 base and J by 5 bases, with 11 bases between the two germline ends. CDR1 and CDR2 (germline): GTSNPN, SVGIG (reference sequence). There are 13 residues in the CDR3. CDR3 sequence: CAWSGGAGETQYF. CDR3 DNA sequence: TGTGCCTGGAGTGGGGGGGCGGGGGAGACCCAGTACTTC.

This clone was detected a few times. This chain uses TRBV2 with TRBJ1-6; TRBD1 is a possible D gene (5 bases). CDR3 size: 16 residues. Germline V lookup: CDR1 SNHLY, CDR2 FYNNEI. V lost 6 bases and J 0 bases, leaving 12 bases between the germline ends. CDR3 DNA sequence: TGTGCCAGCAGCCCCCTACAGGTCTCCTATAATTCACCCCTCCACTTT. Its protein is CASSPLQVSYNSPLHF.

The DNA for the CDR3 is TGTGCCAGCAGCTTCCCGATAGACCGGACACATTCCTCCTACGAGCAGTACTTC. It yields the protein CASSFPIDRTHSSYEQYF. V and J are TRBV7-7 and TRBJ2-7; perhaps TRBD1 as D (5 bases). The CDR3 runs to 18 residues. Trimming stripped 3 bases from V and 0 bases from J, with 21 bases between. The germline V gene encodes CDR1 SSHAT and CDR2 FNYEAQ (reference sequence).

The genes are TRBV30 and TRBJ2-7, with 8 bases fitting TRBD1. This CDR3 is 14 amino acids long. Germline values: CDR1 GTSNPN, CDR2 SVGIG (reference sequence). The trim removed 3 bases at V and 4 bases at J, leaving 8 bases unmatched. The CDR3 DNA is TGTGCCTGGAGCCTCAGGGGGCTAAGGTACGAGCAGTACTTC. It translates to CAWSLRGLRYEQYF.

The CDR3 loop is CASSMGGSSYEQYF. The CDR3 region has the DNA TGTGCCAGTAGTATGGGGGGTAGCTCCTACGAGCAGTACTTC. V and J are TRBV19 and TRBJ2-7; TRBD2 is a possible D gene (6 bases). Germline lookup yields CDR1 LNHDA and CDR2 SQIVND (reference sequence). The length of the CDR3 is 14 residues. V lost 3 bases and J lost 0, with 9 bases in between.

The chain carries TRBV5-8 and TRBJ1-2, with D hard to call. The CDR3 is made up of 13 amino acids. Germline values: CDR1 SGHTS, CDR2 YDEGEE. Trimming pared 2 bases from V and 5 bases from J, leaving 10 bases between. The CDR3 coding sequence is TGTGCCAGCAGCTTTGCAGACCGGTATGGCTACACCTTC. It translates to CASSFADRYGYTF. The full variable domain, rest sourced from reference TRBV5-8 and TRBJ1-2, is EAGVTQSPTHLIKTRGQQATLRCSPISGHTSVYWYQQALGLGLQFLLWYDEGEERNRGNFPPRFSGRQFPNYSSELNVNALELEDSALYLCASSFADRYGYTFGSGTRLTVV.

The chain is built from TRBV9 and TRBJ1-2; D is possibly TRBD1 (5 bases). The V gene's germline CDR1 is SGDLS and CDR2 YYNGEE. V shed 0 bases and J shed 4 bases, with 13 bases lying between them. This CDR3 region has 15 residues. The CDR3 DNA sequence: TGTGCCAGCAGCGTAGGTCGGGGGGTGATCTATGGCTACACCTTC. It translates to CASSVGRGVIYGYTF.

This rearrangement joins TRBV6-1 to TRBJ1-4; D remains unclear. CDR3 size: 15 residues. Germline CDR1 reads MNHNS; CDR2 reads SASEGT. Trimming pared 6 bases from V and 0 bases from J, leaving 11 bases between. Here the CDR3 reads CASRPLTPTNEKLFF. CDR3 nucleotides: TGTGCCAGCAGGCCTCTGACCCCAACTAATGAAAAACTGTTTTTT.

The CDR3 bases are TGTGCCAGCAGCGTAGGGGGCGGGGGCCCCCAAGAGACCCAGTACTTC. Protein sequence: CASSVGGGGPQETQYF. V is TRBV9 and J is TRBJ2-5, with D possibly TRBD2 on 7 matching bases. The CDR3 sequence is 16 residues long. Trimming removed 0 bases at V and 1 base at J, with 13 bases between. Germline assignment: CDR1 SGDLS and CDR2 YYNGEE.

This chain joins TRBV5-1 and TRBJ2-5; D is ambiguous. The end of the DNA aligns better with TRBJ2-7, so the J call may be wrong. The CDR3 is 14 residues long. Germline CDR1 SGHRS, CDR2 YFSETQ. The CDR3 loop is CASSLSGGEYEQYF. The CDR3 region has the DNA TGCGCCAGCAGCTTATCGGGTGGAGAATACGAGCAGTACTTC.

This rearrangement joins TRBV11-3 to TRBJ1-2, with a possible D match to TRBD1 (5 bases). The CDR3 contains 15 residues. The V and J ends lost 0 bases and 0 bases respectively, with 8 bases between them. The germline V gene has CDR1 SGHNT and CDR2 YENEEA. The CDR3 is CASSLDRQSNYGYTF. CDR3 DNA: TGTGCCAGCAGCTTAGACAGACAGTCTAACTATGGCTACACCTTC.

This chain uses TRBV5-6 with TRBJ2-5, with D hard to call. Germline V gives CDR1 SGHDT, CDR2 YYEEEE. The germline V and J ends were trimmed by 6 bases and 5 bases, with 8 bases remaining between them. The CDR3 covers 11 residues. The chain's CDR3 is CASTNRETQYF. CDR3 DNA: TGTGCCAGCACCAACCGGGAGACCCAGTACTTC.

This sequence joins TRBV15 and TRBJ1-1; 9 bases fit TRBD1. The CDR3 spans 17 residues. V shed 3 bases and J 5 bases; nucleotides not matched to a gene: 13. CDR1 and CDR2 (germline): LNHNV, YYDKDF (reference sequence). CDR3 amino acids: CATSRGVTGGWETEAFF. Here the CDR3 DNA reads TGTGCCACCAGCAGGGGAGTTACAGGGGGCTGGGAGACTGAAGCTTTCTTT.